Listed below are T cell receptor beta chains from one sample, sequenced in a study of sequential checkpoint blockade in melanoma. Libraries were prepared by immunoSEQ multiplex PCR; TCRdb keeps only in-frame clonotypes and omits some of them. The sample records over 30,000 clones, almost 85% being singletons. The material sequenced was CD8+ T cells sorted from blood (inferred from file names), taken from a patient given nivolumab and ipilimumab in sequence. These receptors all come from a human donor with melanoma. Each CDR3 is given with its conserved first and last residue. D genes are given only for firm matches. Rows give clone size only sometimes, using once, few, many, or a class for an expanded clone.

size,V,J,D,CDR3,DNA
once,TRBV4-1,TRBJ2-2,NA,CASSEVYGWSTNTGELFF,TGCGCCAGCAGCGAAGTGTATGGTTGGAGTACGAACACCGGGGAGCTGTTTTTT
NA,TRBV10-3,TRBJ2-6,NA,CAISDSGLSGANVLTF,TGTGCCATCAGTGACTCAGGGCTCTCTGGGGCCAACGTCCTGACTTTC
once,TRBV27,TRBJ2-1,NA,CASRVGLTGYEQFF,TGTGCCAGCAGGGTAGGACTCACGGGCTATGAGCAGTTCTTC
NA,TRBV5-1,TRBJ2-5,TRBD1,CASSSGQGAGETQYF,TGCGCCAGCAGCTCGGGACAGGGGGCCGGGGAGACCCAGTACTTC
NA,TRBV13,TRBJ2-7,NA,CASSLGGQGPSYEQYF,TGTGCCAGCAGCTTAGGTGGGCAGGGGCCCTCCTACGAGCAGTACTTC
NA,TRBV15,TRBJ2-7,NA,CATSPRTMGRYEQYF,TGTGCCACCAGTCCGAGGACGATGGGGAGGTACGAGCAGTACTTC
NA,TRBV14,TRBJ2-7,TRBD2,CASSQGSLAGSSYEQYF,TGTGCCAGCAGCCAAGGTTCCCTAGCGGGGAGCTCCTACGAGCAGTACTTC
NA,TRBV6-5,TRBJ2-3,TRBD2,CASSAVAGSADTQYF,TGTGCCAGCAGTGCAGTAGCGGGATCTGCCGATACGCAGTATTTT
NA,TRBV9,TRBJ2-1,TRBD2,CASSVTAGLYNEQFF,TGTGCCAGCAGCGTCACAGCGGGGCTGTACAATGAGCAGTTCTTC
NA,TRBV19,TRBJ2-6,NA,CASSILGGPGTNVLTF,TGTGCCAGTAGCATCTTGGGGGGACCAGGGACCAACGTCCTGACTTTC
NA,TRBV28,TRBJ1-3,TRBD1,CASISRGYSGNTIYF,TGTGCCAGCATTTCCAGGGGGTATTCTGGAAACACCATATATTTT
NA,TRBV7-8,TRBJ2-1,NA,CASSFGGQFSYNEQFF,TGTGCCAGCAGCTTCGGGGGACAGTTCTCCTACAATGAGCAGTTCTTC
NA,TRBV2,TRBJ1-5,TRBD1,CASRDRPSPNQPQHF,TGTGCCAGCAGGGACAGGCCTAGCCCCAATCAGCCCCAGCATTTT
NA,TRBV7-9,TRBJ2-7,TRBD1,CASSFRDRGYEQYF,TGTGCCAGCAGCTTCCGGGACAGGGGATACGAGCAGTACTTC
NA,TRBV30,TRBJ1-1,NA,CASPGTLNTEAFF,TGTGCCTCCCCAGGGACACTGAACACTGAAGCTTTCTTT
once,TRBV28,TRBJ2-2,NA,CASRLQGSGELFF,TGTGCCAGCAGGCTACAGGGTTCCGGGGAGCTGTTTTTT
NA,TRBV5-7,TRBJ1-5,NA,CASSSRRYDSNQPQHF,TGTGCCAGCAGCTCTAGGAGATACGATAGCAATCAGCCCCAGCATTTT
NA,TRBV30,TRBJ2-5,NA,CAWTGAAETQYF,TGTGCCTGGACAGGGGCAGCGGAGACCCAGTACTTC
NA,TRBV27,TRBJ2-7,NA,CASAPTGTFHEQYF,TGTGCCAGCGCCCCGACAGGGACTTTCCACGAGCAGTACTTC
NA,TRBV28,TRBJ2-1,TRBD2,CASSFRREADNEQFF,TGTGCCAGCAGTTTTCGGCGGGAGGCGGACAATGAGCAGTTCTTC
NA,TRBV4-1,TRBJ2-3,TRBD2,CASSQSGLAGGTDTQYF,TGCGCCAGCAGCCAAAGCGGACTAGCGGGGGGGACAGATACGCAGTATTTT
NA,TRBV19,TRBJ2-7,NA,CASSIAGGYEQYF,TGTGCCAGTAGTATAGCAGGAGGCTACGAGCAGTACTTC
NA,TRBV13,TRBJ2-3,NA,CASSLAGGGSGDTQYF,TGTGCCAGCAGCTTAGCGGGAGGGGGCTCGGGAGATACGCAGTATTTT
NA,TRBV6-5,TRBJ2-7,NA,CASSQGGLSYEQYF,TGTGCCAGCAGCCAGGGTGGCCTCTCCTACGAGCAGTACTTC
once,TRBV6-1,TRBJ2-7,TRBD1,CASRPGQGVYEQYF,TGTGCCAGCAGACCGGGACAGGGAGTGTACGAGCAGTACTTC
NA,TRBV10-2,TRBJ2-7,TRBD1,CASSDLGQGSPTEQYF,TGCGCCAGCAGTGACCTCGGACAGGGGTCACCTACCGAGCAGTACTTC
NA,TRBV29-1,TRBJ2-3,NA,CSVGRLVEGRDTQYF,TGCAGCGTGGGGCGACTAGTGGAAGGGAGAGATACGCAGTATTTT